Below are 23 T cell receptor beta chains sequenced from a single sample in a study of T cell changes during pregnancy in multiple sclerosis. Libraries were prepared by immunoSEQ multiplex PCR; TCRdb keeps only in-frame clonotypes and omits some of them. The sample records 50,000 or so clones, roughly 89% being singletons. Source: CD4+ T cells from peripheral blood mononuclear cells, taken after pregnancy. The receptors stem from a female donor in good health, enrolled as a control in a pregnancy study.

DNA for the CDR3: TGTGCCAGCAGTTACATGCGCGGGTCGAGCTCCTACGAGCAGTACTTC. Translation: CASSYMRGSSSYEQYF. The chain couples TRBV6-5 to TRBJ2-7; D may be TRBD2 (5 bases). The CDR3 consists of 16 residues. Trimming took 2 bases from V and 0 from J, leaving 14 bases between them. Germline assignment: CDR1 MNHEY and CDR2 SVGAGI.

This clone was detected once. This chain connects TRBV7-9 to TRBJ1-6; perhaps TRBD1 as D (5 bases). From germline, CDR1 is SEHNR and CDR2 FQNEAQ (reference sequence). Trimming removed 5 bases at V and 7 bases at J, with 12 bases between. The CDR3 sequence is 14 residues long. Written as DNA, the CDR3 is TGTGCCAGCAGCGGAGACAGTAGGAATTCACCCCTCCACTTT. This encodes CASSGDSRNSPLHF.

The rearrangement uses TRBV7-2 and TRBJ2-5, with 8 bases matching TRBD1. The CDR3 length is 14 residues. Trimming cost V 5 bases and J 1 base; bases outside gene matches: 3. Germline V gene sequence: CDR1 SGHTA, CDR2 FQGNSA. The DNA of the CDR3 is TGTGCCAGCAGCCGACAGGGGTCCCAAGAGACCCAGTACTTC. It specifies CASSRQGSQETQYF.

The chain combines TRBV7-3 with TRBJ1-1; 7 bases fit TRBD1. This CDR3 is 15 amino acids long. The V segment lost 5 bases and the J segment 1 base; nucleotides outside the gene matches: 7. CDR1 is SGHTA and CDR2 is FQGTGA in the germline V gene. CDR3 sequence: CASSPTQGRNTEAFF. The CDR3 DNA follows: TGTGCCAGCAGCCCCACACAGGGGCGGAACACTGAAGCTTTCTTT.

This chain joins TRBV6-1 and TRBJ1-6; possibly TRBD1 for D (5 bases). Trimming pared 1 base from V and 9 bases from J, leaving 13 bases between. Germline CDR1 reads MNHNS; CDR2 reads SASEGT. The CDR3 contains 15 residues. CDR3 nucleotides: TGTGCCAGCAGTGAAGGGGGGGGGTTAGGTTCACCCCTCCACTTT. Translating gives CASSEGGGLGSPLHF.

The gene calls are TRBV7-2 and TRBJ1-2; 8 nucleotides align to TRBD1. Germline CDR1 reads SGHTA; CDR2 reads FQGNSA. With V trimmed by 0 bases and J by 4 bases, 13 bases remained unmatched. This CDR3 comprises 18 residues. This chain's CDR3 is CASSLAPGTHRGAYGYTF. CDR3 in DNA: TGTGCCAGCAGCTTAGCGCCGGGTACCCACAGGGGGGCCTATGGCTACACCTTC.

This rearrangement joins TRBV7-3 to TRBJ2-7; 9 bases agree with TRBD2. The trim removed 1 base at V and 7 bases at J, leaving 8 bases unmatched. Germline V gene sequence: CDR1 SGHTA, CDR2 FQGTGA. CDR3 length: 15 residues. CDR3 loop: CASSLRASGVKEQYF. DNA of the CDR3: TGTGCCAGCAGCTTAAGGGCTAGCGGGGTCAAGGAGCAGTACTTC.

J is TRBJ1-5 and V is TRBV30; TRBD1 matches 9 bases. The V and J ends lost 8 bases and 2 bases, in that order; junction bases with no gene match: 4. The length of the CDR3 is 13 residues. Germline lookup yields CDR1 GTSNPN and CDR2 SVGIG (reference sequence). CDR3: CAQDRGGNQPQHF. The CDR3 DNA sequence: TGTGCCCAGGACAGGGGCGGCAATCAGCCCCAGCATTTT.

This clone occurred a few times. The junction shows a germline mismatch at one end, possibly a read error. The chain is built from TRBV19 and TRBJ2-7; tentative D call: TRBD2 (6 bases). The CDR3 contains 13 residues. Germline CDR1 is LNHDA and CDR2 is SQIVND (reference sequence). DNA of the CDR3: TGTGCCAGTAGTCGCCACGAAGAAGGGACTCAAGAATTC. It yields the protein CASSRHEEGTQEF.

The V and J genes are TRBV18 and TRBJ1-4; 11 positions match TRBD1. J gave up 6 bases and V 3 bases, and 0 bases lay outside the gene matches. Germline V gives CDR1 KGHSH, CDR2 LQKENI. CDR3 length equals 14 residues. CDR3 nucleotides: TGTGCCAGCTCACCGGACAGGGGGCATGAAAAACTGTTTTTT. This encodes CASSPDRGHEKLFF.

The chain uses TRBV4-3 and TRBJ1-2, with D unclear. This CDR3 contains 17 residues. Trimming pared 0 bases from V and 6 bases from J, leaving 20 bases between. CDR1 LGHNA and CDR2 YSLEER come from the germline V gene. Here the CDR3 reads CASSQDSTSPRYDGYTF. Written as DNA, the CDR3 is TGCGCCAGCAGCCAAGATTCGACATCGCCCCGGTACGATGGCTACACCTTC.

The chain has TRBV5-1 and TRBJ1-2, with 7 bases aligning to TRBD1. Germline V lookup: CDR1 SGHRS, CDR2 YFSETQ. Trimming took 1 base from V and 8 from J; bases not matched to a gene: 8. CDR3 length: 14 amino acids. The CDR3 protein is CASSLRQGGGGYTF. The CDR3 region has the DNA TGCGCCAGCAGCTTGAGACAGGGTGGAGGAGGCTACACCTTC.

The chain couples TRBV6-1 to TRBJ2-3; 11 positions agree with TRBD2. This CDR3 spans 15 amino acids. V dropped 6 bases and J dropped 2; count of bases not matched to a gene: 4. The germline gives CDR1 MNHNS, CDR2 SASEGT. The CDR3 coding sequence is TGTGCCAGCAGATTAGCGGGGGGGGCCACAGATACGCAGTATTTT. It is translated as CASRLAGGATDTQYF.

The V call is TRBV7-3, the J call TRBJ1-2; TRBD1 might be the D (5 bases). The CDR3 runs 19 residues. The germline V and J ends were trimmed by 0 bases and 6 bases, with 26 bases remaining between them. The germline CDR1 and CDR2 sequences are SGHTA and FQGTGA. The CDR3 here is CASSLTSGGGPLFGNGYTF. DNA for the CDR3: TGTGCCAGCAGCTTAACGAGCGGGGGGGGTCCCCTCTTCGGTAATGGCTACACCTTC.

V usage is TRBV19 and J usage is TRBJ1-6; 12 bases match TRBD1. The CDR3 is made up of 17 amino acids. In germline, CDR1 is LNHDA, CDR2 SQIVND (reference sequence). Germline trimming cut 2 bases from V and 4 bases from J; bases unmatched to any gene: 3. This chain's CDR3 is CASSITGQGAYNSPLHF. In DNA, the CDR3 is TGTGCCAGTAGTATAACGGGACAGGGGGCTTATAATTCACCCCTCCACTTT.

This chain connects TRBV6-5 to TRBJ1-2; no definite D call. Trimming stripped 6 bases from V and 10 bases from J, with 18 bases between. This CDR3 spans 13 amino acids. Looked up from germline, CDR1 is MNHEY and CDR2 is SVGAGI. The CDR3 reads CASSPGWRDAYTF. The CDR3 nucleotides are TGTGCCAGCAGCCCCGGTTGGAGGGATGCCTACACCTTC.

The chain carries TRBV4-1 and TRBJ1-3; TRBD1 agrees at 8 bases. Looked up from germline, CDR1 is MGHRA and CDR2 is YSYEKL. V was clipped by 3 bases and J by 2 bases; unmatched bases: 6. The CDR3 totals 16 residues. This CDR3 reads CASSQGDRGPGNTIYF. The CDR3 nucleotides are TGCGCCAGCAGCCAGGGAGACAGGGGTCCTGGAAACACCATATATTTT.

This clone was seen only once. This rearrangement joins TRBV30 to TRBJ1-5; D might be TRBD1 (5 bases). The ends were cut back, 3 bases at V and 5 bases at J, with 11 bases in the middle. The germline gives CDR1 GTSNPN, CDR2 SVGIG (reference sequence). This CDR3 region has 13 residues. The CDR3 sequence is CAWSEHRYQPQHF. In nucleotides, the CDR3 is TGTGCCTGGAGCGAACACAGGTATCAGCCCCAGCATTTT. Full variable domain (remainder filled in from reference TRBV30 and TRBJ1-5): SQTIHQWPATLVQPVGSPLSLECTVEGTSNPNLYWYRQAAGRGLQLLFYSVGIGQISSEVPQNLSASRPQDRQFILSSKKLLLSDSGFYLCAWSEHRYQPQHFGDGTRLSIL.

The chain links TRBV2 to TRBJ2-1, with a weak D call TRBD1 (5 bases). Trimming left V 4 bases short and J 9 bases short, with 16 bases between. The CDR3 is 14 amino acids. CDR1 is SNHLY and CDR2 is FYNNEI in the germline V gene. CDR3 DNA: TGTGCCAGCAGTGTCAGGACACAGTGGGCTGAGCAGTTCTTC. Protein sequence: CASSVRTQWAEQFF. The whole variable domain, filled in from reference TRBV2 and TRBJ2-1, reads EPEVTQTPSHQVTQMGQEVILRCVPISNHLYFYWYRQILGQKVEFLVSFYNNEISEKSEIFDDQFSVERPDGSNFTLKIRSTKLEDSAMYFCASSVRTQWAEQFFGPGTRLTVL.

V usage is TRBV7-9 and J usage is TRBJ1-5; no reliable D call. Germline V gives CDR1 SEHNR, CDR2 FQNEAQ (reference sequence). Trimming stripped 5 bases from V and 4 bases from J, with 12 bases between. This CDR3 region has 14 residues. CDR3 DNA: TGTGCCAGCAGCCCGAACGACGGGAATCAGCCCCAGCATTTT. Its protein product is CASSPNDGNQPQHF.

V and J are TRBV11-1 and TRBJ1-3; TRBD1 is a possible D gene (5 bases). Trimming pared 5 bases from V and 4 bases from J, leaving 18 bases between. Germline V gene sequence: CDR1 SGHAT, CDR2 FQDESV (reference sequence). CDR3 length: 16 amino acids. The chain's CDR3 is CASSLKRGPKGNTIYF. The CDR3, as DNA: TGTGCCAGCAGCCTTAAAAGGGGTCCGAAGGGAAACACCATATATTTT.

The chain couples TRBV9 to TRBJ1-1; 7 positions agree with TRBD1. The CDR3 length is 13 residues. The germline CDR1 and CDR2 sequences are SGDLS and YYNGEE. The J segment lost 4 bases and the V segment lost 4 bases, leaving 4 bases of the junction unmatched. CDR3 sequence: CASSTGQATEAFF. CDR3 sequence (DNA): TGTGCCAGCAGCACAGGACAGGCCACTGAAGCTTTCTTT.

The chain joins TRBV11-1 to TRBJ2-7; a possible D gene is TRBD2 (5 bases). This CDR3 is 12 amino acids long. Germline V CDR1 and CDR2: SGHAT, FQDESV (reference sequence). V dropped 6 bases and J dropped 7 bases, with 13 bases sitting between them. CDR3 sequence (DNA): TGTGCCAGCAGGCCCCAACCGGGAGAGCAGTACTTC. This encodes CASRPQPGEQYF.